This TCR beta chain was found in a study of vaccination and CD4 T cells after COVID-19 (dated by TCRdb to between 2021 and 2024). With respect to the entire study: The convalescent cohort comprised six males and four females, including two Hispanic individuals, seven Caucasians, two Asians and one multiracial person. Participants received two doses of either the Pfizer-BioNTech BNT162b2 vaccine (n=8) or the Moderna mRNA-1273 vaccine (n=2). Post-COVID blood samples from convalescent patients were collected a median of about 110 days after diagnosis, with a range of roughly 30 to 161 days. The time from the second vaccine dose to post-vaccine blood sampling had a median of roughly 70 days and ranged from about 14 to 241 days. For stimulating the cultures, overlapping spike peptide pools were used, derived from SARS-CoV-2 as well as from the common cold coronaviruses HCoV-NL63, HCoV-OC43 and HCoV-229E. Control cultures received a CEFX viral epitope pool as the positive control, an HIV-1 Nef peptide pool as the negative control, or no peptide. The spike-specific CD4+ TCR repertoire was compared before and after mRNA vaccination in nine to ten COVID-19 convalescent patients and a handful of infection-naive healthy vaccine recipients. In an earlier paper using these donors, memory CD4+ T cell crossreactivity between SARS-CoV-2 and common cold coronavirus spike proteins was assessed at the TCR clonotype level. The paper as a whole reports these results and caveats: The number of convalescent patients in the study was relatively small, and the study did not examine early timepoints following natural infection. Among the post-vaccine SARS-CoV-2-reactive clones in convalescent patients, a median 86.3% showed up only after vaccination, which suggests vaccine-specific priming. Although the median number of SARS-CoV-2-reactive clonotypes went up from around 20 after infection to more than 30 after vaccination, the increase was not significant. In convalescent patients, nearly all vaccine-specific clones (304 of 307) were found to be mono-reactive for SARS-CoV-2 spike rather than cross-reactive with common cold coronaviruses.

This specimen's treatment or condition label, interpreted: approximately 9-day PBMC culture with coronavirus spike peptide pools or control peptides (ViraFEST assay). CD4+ T cells from unexposed donors were collected before the COVID-19 pandemic (2011-2018). The ViraFEST assay was used in the study, in which antigen-specific T cells were expanded with peptide pools and expanded clonotypes were subsequently identified by TCR sequencing. Over 1.5 million PBMCs per well were cultured in IMDM with roughly 5% human AB serum and about 9.7 IU/ml IL-2, plus 10 ug/ml peptide pools. On days 3 and 7, half of the culture medium was replaced with fresh IL-2-containing medium. CD4+ T cells were isolated after less than twelve days of culture through negative selection using the EasySep CD4+ T cell isolation kit. As cell numbers permitted, CD4+ T cells from unexposed donors were tested for reactivity to SARS-CoV-2 S and N and to four common cold coronavirus spike pools. PBMCs were separated from whole blood using Ficoll-Paque Plus gradient centrifugation and then either used fresh or cryopreserved at -140C. Culture conditions were generally each tested in triplicate wells. The leukapheresis product for the unexposed donors was obtained through commercial purchase.

Libraries were built with PCR. TCR sequencing of DNA from cultured CD4+ T cells used the Oncomine TCR Beta short-read assay at the Johns Hopkins FTIC core. Genomic DNA was extracted from the cultured CD4+ T cells with the QIAamp micro DNA kit. Oncomine TCR Beta libraries from cultured CD4+ T cells were pooled with unique dual indexes and sequenced on an Illumina iSeq 100. The authors' analysis ran thus. Non-productive sequences were removed, and CDR3s that did not start with C, did not end with F or W, or were shorter than 7 amino acids were discarded. Antigen-specific clonotypes were identified with the MANAFEST web application by comparing peptide-stimulated wells with reference and other culture wells. For a clone to be called positive, the clone needed an FDR below 0.05, an odds ratio above 5, and a productive frequency above 0.1% in at least two of three replicate wells. Clonotypes that were significantly expanded in both SARS-CoV-2 spike wells and at least one common cold coronavirus spike condition were defined as cross-reactive. Similarity between CDR3 sequences was evaluated in R version 3.6.1 using Levenshtein distances (stringdist) and unrooted phylogenetic trees (ape). TCRdb handled the public reads itself, with Q25 trimming in fastp and clone calling in MiXCR, and kept productive beta chains. Rows matching on CDR3 protein sequence are summarized as one entry with the most common DNA and genes. TCRdb, not the authors, supplied the V and J calls. The sample table records fewer than 8,000 distinct CDR3 sequences; about a third of these occur just once. The ten largest clones represent about 20% of the sample.

This clonotype was detected a few times. The specificity of this receptor is unknown. No much larger clone is present one base from it, and per-base qualities are unavailable. Counted from cysteine to phenylalanine, this CDR3 has 15 amino acids. The retained sequence is limited to the CDR3, 45 bases, with the frame set at the first base. Here V drops 4 bases and J drops 5 bases, and the junction holds 5 bases not matched to any gene. Based on the germline V gene, the CDR1 and CDR2 sequences are SGHTA and FQGNSA. The sequencing sample was made of CD4+ T cells from blood, cultured in vitro. The receptor's source is a human donor in good health. In this chain, TRBV7-2 is recombined with TRBJ2-1; 10 bases in the junction line up with TRBD2. The sequence in DNA is TGTGCCAGCAGCTCCAGGACTAGCGGTGACAATGAGCAGTTCTTC. This codes for CASSSRTSGDNEQFF.